The 28 T cell receptor beta chains in this list originate from one sample, sequenced in a study of blood T cell repertoires in COVID-19. The assay was immunoSEQ multiplex PCR, and TCRdb's table has in-frame clones only and misses some. Altogether fewer than 300,000 clones are present, more than 70% being singletons, with the ten largest covering roughly 3%. Sequencing was carried out using peripheral blood. These receptors were collected from a woman aged 18-29 years with acute or convalescent COVID-19.

This sequence joins TRBV19 and TRBJ2-2; 9 positions agree with TRBD2. This CDR3 contains 20 residues. Trimming took 4 bases from V and 0 from J; bases not matched to a gene: 15. Germline V gene sequence: CDR1 LNHDA, CDR2 SQIVND (reference sequence). The CDR3 bases are TGTGCCAGTAGTACAAGACCGGGACTAGCTTGGTTCGCGAACACCGGGGAGCTGTTTTTT. It encodes CASSTRPGLAWFANTGELFF.

This chain's CDR3 is CASSQDSGLADHYEQYF. CDR3 nucleotides: TGCGCCAGCAGCCAAGACAGTGGCCTAGCGGACCACTACGAGCAGTACTTC. This chain connects TRBV4-3 to TRBJ2-7; 7 bases fit TRBD2. The germline CDR1 and CDR2 sequences are LGHNA and YSLEER. Trimming removed 0 bases from V and 3 bases from J; junction bases left unmatched: 11. This CDR3 spans 17 amino acids.

This rearrangement joins TRBV6-5 to TRBJ1-2; D is possibly TRBD1 (5 bases). Germline CDR1 and CDR2: MNHEY and SVGAGI. The V and J ends lost 6 bases and 6 bases respectively, with 17 bases between them. This CDR3 has 14 amino acids. CDR3 DNA sequence: TGTGCCAGCAGGCGCGGAGGGGATGGACATGGCTACACCTTC. This gives the protein CASRRGGDGHGYTF.

The V and J genes are TRBV10-3 and TRBJ2-7; 10 nucleotides align to TRBD2. Germline V gives CDR1 ENHRY, CDR2 SYGVKD. Trimming at V came to 0 bases and at J to 2 bases, leaving 10 bases not matched to a gene. CDR3 length: 18 amino acids. CDR3 in DNA: TGTGCCATCAGTGAGTCTAGGACTAGCGGCAAGGGGACCTACGAGCAGTACTTC. Residues: CAISESRTSGKGTYEQYF.

The chain joins TRBV5-1 to TRBJ2-7; perhaps TRBD1 as D (7 bases). CDR1 is SGHRS, CDR2 YFSETQ, per germline. The CDR3 length is 17 residues. V lost 1 base to trimming and J lost 5 bases, with 22 bases between them. This CDR3 is CASSLTAGGLSVDEQYF. CDR3 sequence (DNA): TGCGCCAGCAGCTTGACTGCAGGGGGGCTTTCCGTGGACGAGCAGTACTTC.

The V and J genes are TRBV5-1 and TRBJ2-7; 9 bases line up with TRBD2. This CDR3 is built from 15 residues. With V trimmed by 5 bases and J by 7 bases, 13 bases remained unmatched. The germline gives CDR1 SGHRS, CDR2 YFSETQ. The CDR3 spells CASRPRLADAMEQYF. As DNA, the CDR3 is TGCGCCAGCAGACCTAGACTAGCGGATGCGATGGAGCAGTACTTC. Supplemented by reference TRBV5-1 and TRBJ2-7, the full variable domain reads KAGVTQTPRYLIKTRGQQVTLSCSPISGHRSVSWYQQTPGQGLQFLFEYFSETQRNKGNFPGRFSGRQFSNSRSEMNVSTLELGDSALYLCASRPRLADAMEQYFGPGTRLTVT.

The rearrangement uses TRBV6-4 and TRBJ2-1; TRBD2 matches 7 bases. The junction had 8 bases not matched to a gene; V was cut back by 2 bases and J by 4 bases. The V gene's germline CDR1 is MRHNA and CDR2 SNTAGT. This CDR3 has 16 residues. The CDR3: CASSDGAGAGYNEQFF. The CDR3 DNA sequence: TGTGCCAGCAGTGACGGGGCGGGAGCGGGTTACAATGAGCAGTTCTTC.

The chain is built from TRBV5-1 and TRBJ2-3, with 7 bases that match TRBD2. V was pared by 0 bases and J by 4 bases, with 8 bases of the junction left unmatched. CDR1 SGHRS and CDR2 YFSETQ come from the germline V gene. The CDR3 consists of 16 residues. CDR3 DNA: TGCGCCAGCAGCTTGGATGGGGGAGGGCCGGCAGATACGCAGTATTTT. The encoded protein is CASSLDGGGPADTQYF.

V and J are TRBV18 and TRBJ2-5; possible D gene TRBD2, 6 bases. CDR3 length: 13 residues. Trimming pared 5 bases from V and 5 bases from J, leaving 12 bases between. Germline CDR1 KGHSH, CDR2 LQKENI. CDR3: CASSRQGGETQYF. Here the CDR3 DNA reads TGTGCCAGCTCAAGGCAGGGAGGTGAGACCCAGTACTTC.

V and J are TRBV7-9 and TRBJ1-1; TRBD1 matches 12 bases. The CDR3 has 16 residues. With 3 bases clipped from V and 5 bases from J, the junction kept 7 bases outside the gene matches. CDR1 is SEHNR and CDR2 is FQNEAQ in the germline V gene (reference sequence). CDR3 region: CASSLGQGAQFTEAFF. The DNA of the CDR3 is TGTGCCAGCAGCTTGGGACAGGGGGCCCAATTTACTGAAGCTTTCTTT.

About this clone itself: This specimen includes other DNA sequences encoding the same CDR3. The gene calls are TRBV28 and TRBJ1-2; tentatively, D is TRBD1 (5 bases). The CDR3 is 13 residues long. Germline V gene lookup returns CDR1 MDHEN and CDR2 SYDVKM. The V gene lost 3 bases and the J gene lost 5 bases, with 10 bases spanning the gap. CDR3 coding DNA: TGTGCCAGCAGTTTTGGGGGGGGATATGGCTACACCTTC. As protein: CASSFGGGYGYTF.

J is TRBJ1-1 and V is TRBV27; no definite D call. This CDR3 is 14 amino acids long. Trimming stripped 5 bases from V and 1 base from J, with 11 bases between. Germline CDR1 reads MNHEY; CDR2 reads SMNVEV (reference sequence). CDR3 loop: CASSIVGGNTEAFF. Here the CDR3 DNA reads TGTGCCAGCAGTATTGTCGGAGGGAACACTGAAGCTTTCTTT.

The chain is built from TRBV4-3 and TRBJ1-1, with TRBD1 as a possible D gene (6 bases). The CDR3 has 14 residues. Germline V gene lookup returns CDR1 LGHNA and CDR2 YSLEER. Trimming left V 4 bases short and J 11 bases short, with 20 bases between. This CDR3 reads CASSLPGGLGPAFF. The CDR3 DNA reads as TGCGCCAGCAGCCTCCCCGGGGGGCTGGGTCCGGCTTTCTTT.

The chain carries TRBV10-3 and TRBJ2-1, with 10 bases fitting TRBD2. This CDR3 contains 13 residues. V shed 8 bases, J shed 9 bases, and the junction held 7 bases outside the gene matches. Germline loops: CDR1 ENHRY, CDR2 SYGVKD. The CDR3 sequence is CAIRASGRPEQFF. Written as DNA, the CDR3 is TGTGCCATCCGGGCTAGCGGGAGACCTGAGCAGTTCTTC.

A few counts support this clone. The chain links TRBV11-2 to TRBJ2-3; 11 bases agree with TRBD1. The CDR3 is 17 residues long. Germline CDR1 SGHAT, CDR2 FQNNGV. Germline trimming cut 5 bases from V and 4 bases from J; bases unmatched to any gene: 11. CDR3 protein: CASSHLKGQGVSDTQYF. CDR3 DNA: TGTGCCAGCAGCCACCTGAAGGGACAGGGGGTATCAGATACGCAGTATTTT.

The chain recombines TRBV13 with TRBJ2-2, with 8 bases lining up with TRBD2. This CDR3 is 15 amino acids long. Germline assignment: CDR1 PRHDT and CDR2 FYEKMQ (reference sequence). V was pared by 4 bases and J by 5 bases, with 6 bases of the junction left unmatched. CDR3 sequence: CASSSKREWTGELFF. The DNA for the CDR3 is TGTGCCAGCAGCTCCAAGCGGGAGTGGACCGGGGAGCTGTTTTTT.

The chain recombines TRBV30 with TRBJ1-2, with D perhaps TRBD1 (6 bases). The germline gives CDR1 GTSNPN, CDR2 SVGIG (reference sequence). V lost 3 bases and J lost 2, with 13 bases in between. The CDR3 consists of 14 residues. The CDR3 reads CAWSLGQGNYGYTF. DNA of the CDR3: TGTGCCTGGAGCTTAGGGCAGGGGAACTATGGCTACACCTTC. Variable domain in full (rest from reference TRBV30 and TRBJ1-2): SQTIHQWPATLVQPVGSPLSLECTVEGTSNPNLYWYRQAAGRGLQLLFYSVGIGQISSEVPQNLSASRPQDRQFILSSKKLLLSDSGFYLCAWSLGQGNYGYTFGSGTRLTVV.

The V call is TRBV25-1, the J call TRBJ1-4; D is possibly TRBD1 (5 bases). The CDR3 contains 17 residues. The V end lost 2 bases, the J end lost 0 bases, and 13 bases lay between the germline ends. Germline CDR1 MGHDK, CDR2 SYGVNS. The CDR3 nucleotides read TGTGCCAGCAGTGAACTGAAAGACAGTGCAACTAATGAAAAACTGTTTTTT. The encoded protein is CASSELKDSATNEKLFF.

The CDR3 loop reads CASSRLRDTLTGELFF. CDR3 in DNA: TGTGCCAGCAGCCGACTCCGGGACACGCTAACCGGGGAGCTGTTTTTT. The chain couples TRBV3-1 (or the pseudogene TRBV3-2) to TRBJ2-2; weak D call: TRBD1 (6 bases). The CDR3 loop spans 16 amino acids. V lost 4 bases, J lost 5 bases, and 17 bases lay in between. The germline gives CDR1 LGHDT, CDR2 YNNKEL (reference sequence).

The V gene is TRBV5-1, the J gene TRBJ2-3; tentative D call: TRBD1 (5 bases). This CDR3 contains 16 residues. The V end lost 0 bases, the J end lost 2 bases, and 13 bases lay between the germline ends. Germline CDR1 is SGHRS and CDR2 is YFSETQ. The CDR3 spells CASSLAKGNPTDTQYF. The CDR3 DNA reads TGCGCCAGCAGCTTGGCCAAGGGGAATCCCACAGATACGCAGTATTTT.

The CDR3 DNA is TGTGCCAGCAGCTTGTTTGTTCCCCAGGACGAGCAGTACTTC. Protein product: CASSLFVPQDEQYF. The rearrangement links TRBV5-5 to TRBJ2-7; D call uncertain. Trimming shortened V by 1 base and J by 5 bases, and 13 bases separated the two germline ends. The CDR3 extends over 14 amino acids. Germline loops: CDR1 SGHKS, CDR2 YYEKEE (reference sequence).

The chain recombines TRBV5-6 with TRBJ1-2, with 9 bases that match TRBD1. The V gene end was trimmed by 6 bases and the J gene end by 5 bases; junction bases not matched to a gene: 11. The CDR3 has 15 residues. CDR1 SGHDT and CDR2 YYEEEE come from the germline V gene. The CDR3 DNA is TGTGCCAGCACTAGACGGGACAGGGTCCGGTATGGCTACACCTTC. Its protein product is CASTRRDRVRYGYTF.

The chain is built from TRBV7-2 and TRBJ1-1; the match to TRBD1 covers 8 bases. The CDR3 runs to 16 residues. CDR1 is SGHTA, CDR2 FQGNSA, per germline. V shed 5 bases, J shed 3 bases, and the junction held 11 bases outside the gene matches. CDR3 coding DNA: TGTGCCAGCAGCCCCGAGCAGGGGGCAATCGACACTGAAGCTTTCTTT. Protein product: CASSPEQGAIDTEAFF. Full variable domain (outside the CDR3, taken from reference TRBV7-2 and TRBJ1-1): GAGVSQSPSNKVTEKGKDVELRCDPISGHTALYWYRQSLGQGLEFLIYFQGNSAPDKSGLPSDRFSAERTGGSVSTLTIQRTQQEDSAVYLCASSPEQGAIDTEAFFGQGTRLTVV.

This chain connects TRBV6-2 or TRBV6-3 to TRBJ2-7; 7 bases fit TRBD2. The CDR3 runs to 14 residues. The V gene end was trimmed by 2 bases and the J gene end by 2 bases; junction bases not matched to a gene: 3. CDR1 is MNHEY and CDR2 is SVGEGT in the germline V gene. CDR3: CASSYLGLTYEQYF. DNA of the CDR3: TGTGCCAGCAGTTACCTGGGACTAACCTACGAGCAGTACTTC.

J is TRBJ2-7 and V is TRBV6-2 or TRBV6-3; the match to TRBD2 covers 11 bases. V was pared by 5 bases and J by 2 bases, with 2 bases of the junction left unmatched. Germline V gene data show CDR1 as MNHEY and CDR2 as SVGEGT. The CDR3 runs 14 residues. The CDR3 here is CASSLAGGTYEQYF. For the CDR3, the DNA is TGTGCCAGCAGTCTAGCGGGAGGCACCTACGAGCAGTACTTC.

The chain carries TRBV19 and TRBJ2-7; D ambiguous. Trimming took 3 bases from V and 1 from J, leaving 7 bases between them. Germline loops: CDR1 LNHDA, CDR2 SQIVND (reference sequence). The length of the CDR3 is 13 residues. CDR3 sequence: CASSMGRSYEQYF. In DNA, the CDR3 is TGTGCCAGTAGTATGGGCAGGTCCTACGAGCAGTACTTC.

J is TRBJ2-7 and V is TRBV18; 13 nucleotides match TRBD2. Unmatched junction bases numbered 14, after V lost 3 bases and J lost 6 bases. The V gene's germline CDR1 is KGHSH and CDR2 LQKENI. CDR3 length: 18 residues. The CDR3 here is CASSPGTSGRAHFVEQYF. The CDR3 DNA reads TGTGCCAGCTCACCTGGAACTAGCGGGAGGGCCCATTTCGTCGAGCAGTACTTC.

This chain connects TRBV27 to TRBJ2-2; 14 bases match TRBD2. The CDR3 runs 18 residues. The trim removed 5 bases at V and 5 bases at J, leaving 10 bases unmatched. Looked up from germline, CDR1 is MNHEY and CDR2 is SMNVEV (reference sequence). The CDR3 sequence: CASSPVGLAGVMTGELFF. CDR3 DNA: TGTGCCAGCAGTCCCGTGGGACTAGCGGGAGTGATGACCGGGGAGCTGTTTTTT.